This TCR beta chain comes out of a study of blood T cell repertoires in COVID-19. Cohort assignment relied on participant-reported clinical history. The CDR3 is 13 amino acids. The germline V gene has CDR1 LGHDT and CDR2 YNNKEL (reference sequence). Trimming at V came to 6 bases and at J to 4 bases, leaving 5 bases not matched to a gene. Per the original methods: Estimates of nucleated cell counts were drawn from the amplification of reference gene primers. The protocol was immunoSEQ multiplex PCR, while the TCRdb copy is restricted to in-frame clones and leaves out a portion. The D gene and trimming were derived from the DNA, and the V and J assignments and clone size from that table. The profile shows roughly 200,000 clones, approximately 85% of them singletons.

The source of this sequence is a man aged 35 to 55 who had recovered from COVID-19. Sequencing was done on a sample of PBMCs or T cells enriched from blood (not recorded which). The rearrangement uses TRBV3-1 (or the pseudogene TRBV3-2) and TRBJ1-2; TRBD1 matches 7 bases. Written as DNA, the CDR3 is TGTGCCAGCAGAGGGACAGCCATCTATGGCTACACCTTC. This sequence encodes CASRGTAIYGYTF.